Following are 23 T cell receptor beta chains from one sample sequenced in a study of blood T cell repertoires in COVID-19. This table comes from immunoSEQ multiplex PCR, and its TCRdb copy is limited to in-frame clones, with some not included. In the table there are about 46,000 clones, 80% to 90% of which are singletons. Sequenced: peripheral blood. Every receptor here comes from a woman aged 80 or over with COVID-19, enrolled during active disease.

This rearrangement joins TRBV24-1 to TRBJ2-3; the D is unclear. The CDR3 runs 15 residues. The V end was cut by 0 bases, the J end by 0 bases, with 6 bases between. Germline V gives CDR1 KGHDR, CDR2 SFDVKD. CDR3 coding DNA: TGTGCCACCAGTGATTTGGCGGAGAGCACAGATACGCAGTATTTT. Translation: CATSDLAESTDTQYF.

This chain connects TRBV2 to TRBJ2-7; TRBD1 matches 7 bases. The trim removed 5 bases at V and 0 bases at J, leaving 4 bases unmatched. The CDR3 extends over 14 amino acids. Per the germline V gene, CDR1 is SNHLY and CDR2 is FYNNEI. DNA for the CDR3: TGTGCCAGCAGTATACAGGGGAGCTCCTACGAGCAGTACTTC. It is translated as CASSIQGSSYEQYF.

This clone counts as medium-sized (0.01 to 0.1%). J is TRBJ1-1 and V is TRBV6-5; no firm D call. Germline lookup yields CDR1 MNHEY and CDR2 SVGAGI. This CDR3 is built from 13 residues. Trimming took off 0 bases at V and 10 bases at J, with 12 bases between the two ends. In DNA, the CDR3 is TGTGCCAGCAGTTACTCGCCGAGTGGGCGAGCTTTCTTT. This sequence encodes CASSYSPSGRAFF.

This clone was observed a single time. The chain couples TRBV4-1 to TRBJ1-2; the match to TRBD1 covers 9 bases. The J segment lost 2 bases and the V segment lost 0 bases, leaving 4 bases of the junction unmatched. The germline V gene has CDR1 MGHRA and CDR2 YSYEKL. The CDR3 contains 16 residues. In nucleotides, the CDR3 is TGCGCCAGCAGCCAAGATGGGACAGGGACCAACTATGGCTACACCTTC. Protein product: CASSQDGTGTNYGYTF.

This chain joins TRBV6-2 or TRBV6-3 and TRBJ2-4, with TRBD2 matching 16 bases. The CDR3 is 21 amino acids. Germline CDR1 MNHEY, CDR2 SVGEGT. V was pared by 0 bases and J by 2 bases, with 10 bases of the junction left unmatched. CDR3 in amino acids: CASSYSTSGLAGGGPKNIQYF. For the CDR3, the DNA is TGTGCCAGCAGTTACTCGACGTCGGGACTAGCGGGAGGGGGACCCAAAAACATTCAGTACTTC.

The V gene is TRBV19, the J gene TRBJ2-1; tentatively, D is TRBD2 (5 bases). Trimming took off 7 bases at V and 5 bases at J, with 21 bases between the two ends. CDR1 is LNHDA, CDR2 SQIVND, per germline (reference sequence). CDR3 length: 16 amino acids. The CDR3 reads CASNQFWASRDNEQFF. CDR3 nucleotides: TGTGCCAGTAACCAGTTCTGGGCTAGCAGAGACAATGAGCAGTTCTTC.

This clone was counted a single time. CDR3 amino acids: CAISGQGRNTIYF. CDR3 sequence (DNA): TGTGCCATCAGTGGGCAGGGAAGAAACACCATATATTTT. The chain employs TRBV10-3 and TRBJ1-3, with D possibly being TRBD1 (5 bases). There are 13 residues in the CDR3. V was trimmed by 4 bases and J by 5 bases, leaving 9 bases between them. From germline, CDR1 is ENHRY and CDR2 SYGVKD.

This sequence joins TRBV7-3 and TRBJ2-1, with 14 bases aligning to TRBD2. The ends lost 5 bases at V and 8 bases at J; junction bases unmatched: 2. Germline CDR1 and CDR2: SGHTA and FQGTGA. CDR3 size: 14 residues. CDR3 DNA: TGTGCCAGCAGCACGGGACTAGCGGGAGATGAGCAGTTCTTC. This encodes CASSTGLAGDEQFF.

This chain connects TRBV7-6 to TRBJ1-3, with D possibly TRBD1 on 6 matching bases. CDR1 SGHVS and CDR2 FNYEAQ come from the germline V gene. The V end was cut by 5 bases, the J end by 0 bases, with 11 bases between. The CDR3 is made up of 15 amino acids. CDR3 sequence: CASSLLDSSGNTIYF. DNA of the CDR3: TGTGCCAGCAGCCTCCTGGACAGCTCTGGAAACACCATATATTTT.

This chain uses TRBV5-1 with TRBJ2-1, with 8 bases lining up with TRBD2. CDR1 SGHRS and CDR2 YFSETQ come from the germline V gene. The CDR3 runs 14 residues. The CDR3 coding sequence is TGCGCTACCACTTCCGGGGGGGCTAACAATGAGCAGTTCTTC. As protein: CATTSGGANNEQFF.

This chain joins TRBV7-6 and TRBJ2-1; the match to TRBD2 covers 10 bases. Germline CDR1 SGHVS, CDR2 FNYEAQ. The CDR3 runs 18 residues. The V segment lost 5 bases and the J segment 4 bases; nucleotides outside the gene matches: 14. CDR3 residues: CASSPGILAGGPYNEQFF. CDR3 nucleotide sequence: TGTGCCAGCAGCCCGGGAATATTAGCGGGGGGACCTTACAATGAGCAGTTCTTC.

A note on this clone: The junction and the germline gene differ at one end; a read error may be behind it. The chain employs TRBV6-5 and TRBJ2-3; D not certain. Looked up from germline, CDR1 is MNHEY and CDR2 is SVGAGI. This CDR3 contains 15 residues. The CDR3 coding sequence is TGTGCCGGCAGTTACCAAGCGAGCACCACAGATACGCAGTATTTT. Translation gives CAGSYQASTTDTQYF.

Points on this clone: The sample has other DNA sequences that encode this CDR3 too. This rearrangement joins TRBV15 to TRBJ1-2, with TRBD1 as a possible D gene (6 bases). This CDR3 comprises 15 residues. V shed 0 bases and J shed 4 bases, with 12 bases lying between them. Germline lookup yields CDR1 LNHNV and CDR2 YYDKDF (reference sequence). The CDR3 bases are TGTGCCACCAGCAGAGATAGCCAGGGGAGCTATGGCTACACCTTC. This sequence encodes CATSRDSQGSYGYTF.

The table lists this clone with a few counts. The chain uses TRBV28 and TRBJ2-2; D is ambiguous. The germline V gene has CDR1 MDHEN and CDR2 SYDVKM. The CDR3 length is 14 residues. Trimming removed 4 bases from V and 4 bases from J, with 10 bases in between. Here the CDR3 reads CASSSPTSTGELFF. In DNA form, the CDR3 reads TGTGCCAGCAGTTCGCCAACGAGCACCGGGGAGCTGTTTTTT.

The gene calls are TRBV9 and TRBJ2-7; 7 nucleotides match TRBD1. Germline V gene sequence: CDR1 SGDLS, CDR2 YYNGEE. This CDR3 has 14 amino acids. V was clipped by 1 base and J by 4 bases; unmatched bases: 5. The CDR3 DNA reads TGTGCCAGCAGCGTACGGGACAGTCCTTACGAGCAGTACTTC. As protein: CASSVRDSPYEQYF.

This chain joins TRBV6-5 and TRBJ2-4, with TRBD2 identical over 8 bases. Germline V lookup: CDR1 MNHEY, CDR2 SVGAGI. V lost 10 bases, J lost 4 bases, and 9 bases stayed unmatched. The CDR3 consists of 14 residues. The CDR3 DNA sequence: TGTGCCACTCGAGGGAGCGGGGGAAAAAACATTCAGTACTTC. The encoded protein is CATRGSGGKNIQYF.

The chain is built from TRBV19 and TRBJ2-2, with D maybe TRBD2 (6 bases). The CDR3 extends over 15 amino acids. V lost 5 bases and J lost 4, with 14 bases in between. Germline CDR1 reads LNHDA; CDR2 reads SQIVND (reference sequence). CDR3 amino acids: CASSPSSAPTGELFF. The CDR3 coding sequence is TGTGCCAGTAGTCCCTCTAGCGCTCCCACCGGGGAGCTGTTTTTT. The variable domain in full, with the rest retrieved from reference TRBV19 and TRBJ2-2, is DGGITQSPKYLFRKEGQNVTLSCEQNLNHDAMYWYRQDPGQGLRLIYYSQIVNDFQKGDIAEGYSVSREKKESFPLTVTSAQKNPTAFYLCASSPSSAPTGELFFGEGSRLTVL.

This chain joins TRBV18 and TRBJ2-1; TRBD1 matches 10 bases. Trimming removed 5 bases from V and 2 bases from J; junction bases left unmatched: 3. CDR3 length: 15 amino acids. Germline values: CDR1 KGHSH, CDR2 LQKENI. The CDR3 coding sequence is TGTGCCAGCTCATCAGGGACAGGGGCCTACAATGAGCAGTTCTTC. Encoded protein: CASSSGTGAYNEQFF.

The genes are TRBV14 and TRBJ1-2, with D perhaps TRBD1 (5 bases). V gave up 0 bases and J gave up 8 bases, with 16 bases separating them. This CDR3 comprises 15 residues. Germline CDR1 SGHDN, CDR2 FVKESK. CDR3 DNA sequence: TGTGCCAGCAGCCAAGACTGGTCAGGGCCGAGGGGCTACACCTTC. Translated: CASSQDWSGPRGYTF.

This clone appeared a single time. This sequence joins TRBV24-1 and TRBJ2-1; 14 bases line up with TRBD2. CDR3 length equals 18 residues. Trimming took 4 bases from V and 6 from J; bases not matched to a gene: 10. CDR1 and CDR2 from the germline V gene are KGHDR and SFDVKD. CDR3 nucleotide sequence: TGTGCCACCAGTGACCTCAAAGGGACTAGCGGGGGCCTCAATGAGCAGTTCTTC. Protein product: CATSDLKGTSGGLNEQFF.

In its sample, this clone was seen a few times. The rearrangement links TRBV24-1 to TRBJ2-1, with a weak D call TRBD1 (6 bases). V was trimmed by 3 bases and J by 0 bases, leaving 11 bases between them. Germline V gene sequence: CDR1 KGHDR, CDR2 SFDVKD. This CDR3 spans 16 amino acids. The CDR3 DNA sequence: TGTGCCACCAGTGATCGGACAGCGAGCTCCTACAATGAGCAGTTCTTC. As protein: CATSDRTASSYNEQFF.

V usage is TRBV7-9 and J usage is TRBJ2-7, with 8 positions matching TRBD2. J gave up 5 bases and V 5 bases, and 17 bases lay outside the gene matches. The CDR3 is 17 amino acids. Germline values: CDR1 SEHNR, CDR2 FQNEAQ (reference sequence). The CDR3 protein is CASSHHRGGTSLHEQYF. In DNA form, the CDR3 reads TGTGCCAGCAGCCACCATCGAGGCGGGACTAGTCTCCACGAGCAGTACTTC.

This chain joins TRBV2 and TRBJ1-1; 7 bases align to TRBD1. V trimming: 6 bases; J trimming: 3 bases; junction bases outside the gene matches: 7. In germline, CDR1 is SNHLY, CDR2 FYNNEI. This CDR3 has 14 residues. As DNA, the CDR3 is TGTGCCAGCAGCCTCGACAGGGAGGACACTGAAGCTTTCTTT. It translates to CASSLDREDTEAFF.